This entry lists 29 T cell receptor beta chains sequenced from one sample in a study of beta chain features in type 1 diabetes. Study outcomes and limitations: Among patients with Type 1 diabetes, TCRB CDR3s were moderately but significantly shorter in every one of the four CD4+ subsets.

Expressed TCRB transcripts were sequenced because the isolated RNA had all been reverse transcribed beforehand. Only in-frame clones appear in the TCRdb table, and some are missing; sequencing was by immunoSEQ multiplex PCR. The repertoire has 200,000 to 250,000 clones, around 15% of them found once; the top ten carry 0.065% to 0.095%. Antigens of these TCRs are unknown. Specimen: naive CD4+ T cells from blood. The receptors were sampled from a man aged 25-40 years with type 1 diabetes.

The chain carries TRBV7-2 and TRBJ2-1; the match to TRBD1 covers 7 bases. J gave up 4 bases and V 4 bases, and 4 bases lay outside the gene matches. Per the germline V gene, CDR1 is SGHTA and CDR2 is FQGNSA. The CDR3 contains 14 residues. CDR3 sequence (DNA): TGTGCCAGCAGCTCCGGGACAGATTACAATGAGCAGTTCTTC. Amino acids: CASSSGTDYNEQFF.

V is TRBV7-9 and J is TRBJ2-5, with 10 bases matching TRBD1. Germline lookup yields CDR1 SEHNR and CDR2 FQNEAQ (reference sequence). The CDR3 is 15 amino acids. With 3 bases clipped from V and 4 bases from J, the junction kept 5 bases outside the gene matches. The CDR3 region has the DNA TGTGCCAGCAGCTTCACGACAGGGGGCAGAGAGACCCAGTACTTC. Protein: CASSFTTGGRETQYF.

The chain is built from TRBV5-4 and TRBJ1-1; the D is unclear. Germline CDR1 reads SGHNT; CDR2 reads YYREEE (reference sequence). V was clipped by 3 bases and J by 1 base, with 10 bases between them. The CDR3 length is 14 residues. This CDR3 reads CASSSAWGNTEAFF. The CDR3, as DNA: TGTGCCAGCAGCTCGGCTTGGGGGAACACTGAAGCTTTCTTT.

This clone was detected a few times. The genes are TRBV20-1 and TRBJ2-7; D uncertain. V was shortened by 1 base and J by 8 bases, with 9 bases between the two germline ends. This CDR3 has 11 amino acids. Germline V gene data show CDR1 as DFQATT and CDR2 as SNEGSKA (reference sequence). Here the CDR3 DNA reads TGCAGTGCTAGAGGCCGCAACCAGCAGTACTTC. Amino acid sequence: CSARGRNQQYF.

The J gene is TRBJ2-5, the V gene TRBV7-2, with 12 bases fitting TRBD2. Germline V lookup: CDR1 SGHTA, CDR2 FQGNSA. Losses at the gene ends were 2 bases for V and 4 bases for J; bases not matched to a gene: 2. This CDR3 region has 15 residues. DNA for the CDR3: TGTGCCAGCAGCTTACTAGCGGGAGGGGGAGAGACCCAGTACTTC. It encodes CASSLLAGGGETQYF.

J is TRBJ2-5 and V is TRBV30, with 14 bases that match TRBD2. The germline V gene has CDR1 GTSNPN and CDR2 SVGIG (reference sequence). The V gene end was trimmed by 0 bases and the J gene end by 3 bases; junction bases not matched to a gene: 0. The CDR3 is 15 amino acids. CDR3 coding DNA: TGTGCCTGGAGTGTGGGACTAGCGGGAGAAGAGACCCAGTACTTC. It codes for CAWSVGLAGEETQYF.

The CDR3 DNA reads TGTGCCAGCAGCGTAGAATCGTCCCGGGAGCTGTTTTTT. Its protein is CASSVESSRELFF. The chain is built from TRBV9 and TRBJ2-2, with no clear D. Trimming stripped 0 bases from V and 9 bases from J, with 9 bases between. This CDR3 has 13 amino acids. The V gene's germline CDR1 is SGDLS and CDR2 YYNGEE.

The sample holds a few counts of this clone. This chain links TRBV28 with TRBJ2-3; 10 bases map to TRBD2. CDR1 MDHEN and CDR2 SYDVKM come from the germline V gene. V was clipped by 6 bases and J by 2 bases; unmatched bases: 8. The CDR3 sequence is 16 residues long. CDR3 region: CASSSSGSVDTDTQYF. CDR3 nucleotides: TGTGCCAGCAGCTCTAGCGGGAGCGTCGACACAGATACGCAGTATTTT.

V is TRBV29-1 and J is TRBJ2-7; 8 bases are a match to TRBD1. The CDR3 runs 16 residues. The V segment lost 6 bases and the J segment 4 bases; nucleotides outside the gene matches: 17. The germline V gene encodes CDR1 SQVTM and CDR2 ANQGSEA. Written as DNA, the CDR3 is TGCAGCGTGCCTAGGACAGGGAATTCCCTCGCGTACGAGCAGTACTTC. Translated, it gives CSVPRTGNSLAYEQYF.

This chain connects TRBV2 to TRBJ2-3; possible D gene TRBD2, 5 bases. This CDR3 comprises 12 residues. Trimming shortened V by 5 bases and J by 3 bases, and 6 bases separated the two germline ends. CDR1 is SNHLY and CDR2 is FYNNEI in the germline V gene. CDR3 nucleotide sequence: TGTGCCAGCAGTTGGACTACAGATACGCAGTATTTT. This sequence encodes CASSWTTDTQYF.

This clone was seen a handful of times. The genes are TRBV20-1 and TRBJ2-1; D is unclear. CDR1 and CDR2 from the germline V gene are DFQATT and SNEGSKA (reference sequence). The CDR3 is 11 amino acids. V was shortened by 6 bases and J by 9 bases, with 12 bases between the two germline ends. The CDR3 DNA follows: TGCAGTGCCTGTTCTGGTCGTGAGCAGTTCTTC. Amino acid sequence: CSACSGREQFF.

This clone occurred a few times. The chain uses TRBV4-1 and TRBJ1-2; 11 bases align to TRBD1. V lost 3 bases, J lost 6 bases, and 9 bases stayed unmatched. Germline CDR1 reads MGHRA; CDR2 reads YSYEKL. The CDR3 sequence is 16 residues long. CDR3 protein: CASSQTRTGGANGYTF. Here the CDR3 DNA reads TGCGCCAGCAGCCAGACAAGGACAGGGGGCGCAAATGGCTACACCTTC.

This chain links TRBV4-2 with TRBJ2-7; 9 nucleotides agree with TRBD1. The CDR3 spans 16 residues. The germline CDR1 and CDR2 sequences are LGHNA and YNFKEQ. The ends lost 0 bases at V and 3 bases at J; junction bases unmatched: 6. The CDR3 bases are TGTGCCAGCAGCCAAGATCGTGGACAGGGGATCTACGAGCAGTACTTC. Its translation: CASSQDRGQGIYEQYF.

The table lists this clone with a few counts. This chain links TRBV29-1 with TRBJ2-2, with D possibly TRBD1 on 6 matching bases. Deletions cut 8 bases from V and 3 bases from J, with 10 bases between. Germline V gene sequence: CDR1 SQVTM, CDR2 ANQGSEA. This CDR3 is 12 amino acids long. The CDR3: CSTHRDTGELFF. The CDR3 coding sequence is TGCAGCACCCACAGGGACACCGGGGAGCTGTTTTTT.

This clone was seen a few times. This rearrangement joins TRBV18 to TRBJ1-2, with D perhaps TRBD1 (5 bases). This CDR3 has 15 amino acids. V gave up 4 bases and J gave up 3 bases, with 15 bases separating them. CDR1 is KGHSH and CDR2 is LQKENI in the germline V gene. In nucleotides, the CDR3 is TGTGCCAGCTCACTCAGGACGATCAGGGACTATGGCTACACCTTC. Residues: CASSLRTIRDYGYTF.

The chain links TRBV20-1 to TRBJ2-7; unclear D gene. The CDR3 is 11 amino acids. Germline CDR1 reads DFQATT; CDR2 reads SNEGSKA (reference sequence). V lost 7 bases to trimming and J lost 6 bases, with 13 bases between them. CDR3: CSGPQNGEQYF. The CDR3 coding sequence is TGCAGTGGTCCCCAGAATGGCGAGCAGTACTTC.

V and J are TRBV4-3 and TRBJ1-4, with a weak D call TRBD1 (6 bases). Trimming cost V 2 bases and J 7 bases, with 17 bases left between them. CDR3 size: 16 residues. Germline V CDR1 and CDR2: LGHNA, YSLEER. CDR3 sequence (DNA): TGCGCCAGCAGCCAACGTTCCGGGGGCGTTTTTGAAAAACTGTTTTTT. Translated: CASSQRSGGVFEKLFF.

This clone was found a few times. This rearrangement joins TRBV23-1 to TRBJ2-7; possible D gene TRBD2, 5 bases. TRBV23-1 qualifies as an ORF whose function is uncertain. Trimming shortened V by 4 bases and J by 2 bases, and 6 bases separated the two germline ends. This CDR3 has 12 residues. CDR3 sequence (DNA): TGCGCCAGCAGTCCCGGGACCTACGAGCAGTACTTC. Translated: CASSPGTYEQYF.

This clone showed up just a few times. CDR3 sequence reads: CASSVGGLGQETQYF. The DNA of the CDR3 is TGTGCCAGCAGCGTAGGTGGACTAGGACAAGAGACCCAGTACTTC. V gene TRBV9 combines with J gene TRBJ2-5, with 7 bases that match TRBD2. Germline V lookup: CDR1 SGDLS, CDR2 YYNGEE. With 0 bases clipped from V and 2 bases from J, the junction kept 4 bases outside the gene matches. The CDR3 length is 15 residues.

The gene calls are TRBV13 and TRBJ1-5; D possibly corresponds to TRBD1 (5 bases). Per germline, CDR1 PRHDT and CDR2 FYEKMQ (reference sequence). This CDR3 spans 13 amino acids. Deletions cut 1 base from V and 4 bases from J, with 5 bases between. The CDR3 nucleotides read TGTGCCAGCAGCTTAGCAGGGAATCAGCCCCAGCATTTT. Amino acids: CASSLAGNQPQHF.

This clone turned up a few times. The chain combines TRBV7-9 with TRBJ1-2, with D perhaps matching TRBD1 (5 bases). Trimming took 5 bases from V and 8 from J, leaving 24 bases between them. The CDR3 contains 16 residues. The germline V gene encodes CDR1 SEHNR and CDR2 FQNEAQ (reference sequence). For the CDR3, the DNA is TGTGCCAGCAGCCCAAACTTAGGGTCCCGGGGCGCGGGCTACACCTTC. Amino acids: CASSPNLGSRGAGYTF.

The chain employs TRBV28 and TRBJ2-4; the D gene could be TRBD1 or TRBD2 (5 bases each). This CDR3 has 17 amino acids. Trimming took 6 bases from V and 3 from J, leaving 21 bases between them. CDR1 and CDR2 from the germline V gene are MDHEN and SYDVKM. CDR3 residues: CASSFNIRDAFKNIQYF. In nucleotides, the CDR3 is TGTGCCAGCAGCTTCAATATCAGGGACGCCTTCAAAAACATTCAGTACTTC.

The chain carries TRBV30 and TRBJ1-5, with D perhaps matching TRBD1 (6 bases). The germline V and J ends were trimmed by 2 bases and 7 bases, with 12 bases remaining between them. The CDR3 runs to 13 residues. CDR1 and CDR2 (germline): GTSNPN, SVGIG (reference sequence). The CDR3: CAWSMRDNQPQHF. In nucleotides, the CDR3 is TGTGCCTGGAGTATGCGGGACAACCAGCCCCAGCATTTT.

J is TRBJ2-7 and V is TRBV29-1; 9 nucleotides match TRBD1. The CDR3 extends over 13 amino acids. Germline trimming cut 6 bases from V and 5 bases from J; bases unmatched to any gene: 8. Per germline, CDR1 SQVTM and CDR2 ANQGSEA. Written as DNA, the CDR3 is TGCAGCGTGTACCCGGGACAGGGTGACGAGCAGTACTTC. Amino acids: CSVYPGQGDEQYF.

The chain combines TRBV11-2 with TRBJ2-1; no definite D call. CDR1 and CDR2 from the germline V gene are SGHAT and FQNNGV. The CDR3 is made up of 13 amino acids. V was shortened by 3 bases and J by 11 bases, with 14 bases between the two germline ends. The CDR3 coding sequence is TGTGCCAGCAGCTTGGACCAGCCAATGAAGCAGTTCTTC. Its translation is CASSLDQPMKQFF.

As DNA, the CDR3 is TGTGCCAGCAGCCCAGGACAGGGCGATGAGCAGTTCTTC. Amino acid sequence: CASSPGQGDEQFF. J is TRBJ2-1 and V is TRBV5-8; 8 bases match TRBD1. CDR1 and CDR2 from the germline V gene are SGHTS and YDEGEE. The CDR3 runs to 13 residues. J lost 8 bases, V lost 4 bases, and 5 bases had no gene match.

This clone has only a few counts. The rearrangement links TRBV19 to TRBJ2-2, with 10 nucleotides matching TRBD1. CDR1 and CDR2 from the germline V gene are LNHDA and SQIVND (reference sequence). The CDR3 extends over 16 amino acids. J gave up 5 bases and V 5 bases, and 8 bases lay outside the gene matches. The CDR3: CASSVTGTGDTGELFF. CDR3 nucleotide sequence: TGTGCCAGTAGTGTTACCGGGACAGGGGATACCGGGGAGCTGTTTTTT.

The J gene is TRBJ2-1, the V gene TRBV9; D perhaps matches TRBD2 (5 bases). The CDR3 contains 16 residues. Germline lookup yields CDR1 SGDLS and CDR2 YYNGEE. V was cut by 0 bases and J by 0 bases, with 10 bases left in between. In DNA, the CDR3 is TGTGCCAGCAGCGTAGCTACGGGGAGCTCCTACAATGAGCAGTTCTTC. It yields the protein CASSVATGSSYNEQFF.

There are a few counts of this clone. The chain links TRBV30 to TRBJ2-5; TRBD1 agrees at 8 bases. This CDR3 comprises 14 residues. Germline CDR1 is GTSNPN and CDR2 is SVGIG (reference sequence). Germline trimming cut 6 bases from V and 5 bases from J; bases unmatched to any gene: 11. The CDR3 here is CACPIRTGSETQYF. The CDR3 bases are TGTGCCTGCCCTATCCGGACAGGGAGTGAGACCCAGTACTTC. The whole variable domain, remainder taken from reference TRBV30 and TRBJ2-5, is SQTIHQWPATLVQPVGSPLSLECTVEGTSNPNLYWYRQAAGRGLQLLFYSVGIGQISSEVPQNLSASRPQDRQFILSSKKLLLSDSGFYLCACPIRTGSETQYFGPGTRLLVL.